This entry concerns a single TCR beta chain. Original methodology: Nucleated cell counts were estimated from reference gene primer amplification. TCRdb's copy holds only in-frame clones and misses some; the assay was immunoSEQ multiplex PCR. D and trimming were read from the DNA, whereas the V and J calls and clone size are those reported in that table. Of about 260,000 clones listed, around nine tenths are singletons. This entry comes from a study of blood T cell repertoires in COVID-19. Study details: Material from acute and convalescent COVID-19 was sourced from the United States, Italy and Spain. Sources were T cells, B-cell-depleted T cells, or PBMCs; the material itself was cDNA or gDNA.

CDR3 length equals 14 residues. Germline trimming cut 5 bases from V and 5 bases from J; bases unmatched to any gene: 7. Germline V gene lookup returns CDR1 SGHTA and CDR2 FQGNSA. J is TRBJ2-7 and V is TRBV7-2, with TRBD2 identical over 9 bases. This sequence was found in a man aged 30-40 years with active or convalescent COVID-19. Specimen: peripheral blood. CDR3 loop: CASSPGLARHEQYF. The CDR3 region has the DNA TGTGCCAGCAGCCCCGGACTAGCGAGGCACGAGCAGTACTTC.